A selection of T cell receptor beta chains follows, all from one sample in a study of human T cells and chemical hapten exposure. From the RACE reads, TCRdb called clonotypes with MiXCR, one entry per CDR3 protein. The sample has about 90,000 distinct CDR3 sequences, about a tenth seen once. This sample comprised whole blood, obtained in connection with sensitization to the hapten diphenylcyclopropenone (DPC). The origin of the receptors is a woman aged 25 to 39 with alopecia areata. Some clones in this sample may be carry-over from other donors' samples. Both conserved end residues are part of each CDR3. D genes are given only for firm matches. Size is stated for part of the rows, as once, few or many counts, or as a class when the clone is expanded.

CDR3 protein: CASSRGLHYVQYF; CDR3 DNA: TGTGCCAGCAGTCGAGGCCTTCACTACGTGCAGTACTTC; J gene: TRBJ2-7; V gene: TRBV28; D gene: -; clone size: -
CDR3 protein: CASSLQSVRLSPLHF; CDR3 DNA: TGTGCCAGCAGTCTCCAATCGGTGCGGCTGTCACCCCTCCACTTT; J gene: TRBJ1-6; V gene: TRBV28; D gene: -; clone size: few
CDR3 protein: CSVEVGRYEQYF; CDR3 DNA: TGCAGCGTTGAAGTGGGGCGTTACGAGCAGTACTTC; J gene: TRBJ2-7; V gene: TRBV29-1; D gene: -; clone size: -
CDR3 protein: CASSFRGSGNEQFF; CDR3 DNA: TGTGCCAGCAGCTTTAGGGGTTCCGGCAATGAGCAGTTCTTC; J gene: TRBJ2-1; V gene: TRBV7-3; D gene: -; clone size: many
CDR3 protein: CSFEGGSKILNTEAFF; CDR3 DNA: TGCAGCTTTGAAGGTGGCAGCAAGATTCTGAACACTGAAGCTTTCTTT; J gene: TRBJ1-1; V gene: TRBV20-1; D gene: -; clone size: many
CDR3 protein: CSAGNPGQGDNQPQHF; CDR3 DNA: TGCAGTGCTGGCAACCCCGGACAGGGAGACAATCAGCCCCAGCATTTT; J gene: TRBJ1-5; V gene: TRBV20-1; D gene: TRBD1; clone size: -
CDR3 protein: CSARSGRDEYF; CDR3 DNA: TGCAGTGCCCGAAGTGGCCGGGACGAGTACTTC; J gene: TRBJ2-7; V gene: TRBV20-1; D gene: -; clone size: many
CDR3 protein: CASSLTLTGVNEQFF; CDR3 DNA: TGTGCCAGCAGCTTAACATTGACGGGGGTCAATGAGCAGTTCTTC; J gene: TRBJ2-1; V gene: TRBV7-3; D gene: -; clone size: -
CDR3 protein: CSAGGPGSYEQYF; CDR3 DNA: TGCAGTGCTGGTGGGCCAGGCTCCTACGAGCAGTACTTC; J gene: TRBJ2-7; V gene: TRBV20-1; D gene: -; clone size: many
CDR3 protein: CASSLQPNQPQHF; CDR3 DNA: TGTGCCAGCAGTCTCCAGCCCAATCAGCCCCAGCATTTT; J gene: TRBJ1-5; V gene: TRBV28; D gene: -; clone size: many
CDR3 protein: CASGWGLVQHF; CDR3 DNA: TGTGCCAGCGGCTGGGGCTTGGTCCAGCATTTT; J gene: TRBJ1-5; V gene: TRBV28; D gene: -; clone size: -
CDR3 protein: CASRGGQDTGELFF; CDR3 DNA: TGTGCCAGCAGGGGGGGACAGGACACCGGGGAGCTGTTTTTT; J gene: TRBJ2-2; V gene: TRBV12-3/TRBV12-4; D gene: TRBD1; clone size: many
CDR3 protein: CASSFGRGGDTQYF; CDR3 DNA: TGTGCCAGCAGTTTTGGGCGGGGTGGAGATACGCAGTATTTT; J gene: TRBJ2-3; V gene: TRBV27; D gene: -; clone size: many
CDR3 protein: CASSPGQGTSYNEQFF; CDR3 DNA: TGCGCCAGCAGCCCCGGACAGGGGACCTCCTACAATGAGCAGTTCTTC; J gene: TRBJ2-1; V gene: TRBV5-1; D gene: TRBD1; clone size: many
CDR3 protein: CASTDKTIAGGQETQYF; CDR3 DNA: TGTGCCAGCACCGATAAGACTATTGCGGGAGGACAAGAGACCCAGTACTTC; J gene: TRBJ2-5; V gene: TRBV4-2; D gene: TRBD2; clone size: few
CDR3 protein: CASRAGSEVNYGYTF; CDR3 DNA: TGTGCCAGCAGGGCCGGATCCGAGGTGAACTATGGCTACACCTTC; J gene: TRBJ1-2; V gene: TRBV28; D gene: -; clone size: many
CDR3 protein: CASSQDPRVAGATEAFF; CDR3 DNA: TGTGCCAGCAGCCAAGATCCTAGGGTAGCGGGGGCCACTGAAGCTTTCTTT; J gene: TRBJ1-1; V gene: TRBV3-1; D gene: -; clone size: -
CDR3 protein: CASSPGQARGDIQYF; CDR3 DNA: TGTGCCAGCAGTCCTGGACAGGCCAGGGGGGACATTCAGTACTTC; J gene: TRBJ2-4; V gene: TRBV5-6; D gene: -; clone size: few
CDR3 protein: CASSSTSGSSYNEQFF; CDR3 DNA: TGTGCCAGCAGTTCAACTAGCGGAAGCTCCTACAATGAGCAGTTCTTC; J gene: TRBJ2-1; V gene: TRBV12-3/TRBV12-4; D gene: TRBD2; clone size: -
CDR3 protein: CASSTSSTDTQYF; CDR3 DNA: TGTGCCAGCAGCACTTCAAGCACAGATACGCAGTATTTT; J gene: TRBJ2-3; V gene: TRBV5-5; D gene: -; clone size: many
CDR3 protein: CASSLVSGGQETQYF; CDR3 DNA: TGTGCCAGCAGCTTGGTGTCAGGGGGCCAAGAGACCCAGTACTTC; J gene: TRBJ2-5; V gene: TRBV5-4; D gene: TRBD1; clone size: few
CDR3 protein: CASSWRGNEKLFF; CDR3 DNA: TGTGCCAGCAGTTGGCGGGGTAATGAAAAACTGTTTTTT; J gene: TRBJ1-4; V gene: TRBV6-6; D gene: -; clone size: few
CDR3 protein: CSAMETPGNTIYF; CDR3 DNA: TGCAGTGCTATGGAGACGCCTGGAAACACCATATATTTT; J gene: TRBJ1-3; V gene: TRBV20-1; D gene: -; clone size: -
CDR3 protein: CASSLSGTARSYEQYF; CDR3 DNA: TGTGCCAGCAGTCTCAGCGGGACGGCCCGCTCCTACGAGCAGTACTTC; J gene: TRBJ2-7; V gene: TRBV27; D gene: TRBD2; clone size: -
CDR3 protein: CSATTGTDNSPLHF; CDR3 DNA: TGCAGTGCAACAACCGGGACAGATAATTCACCCCTCCACTTT; J gene: TRBJ1-6; V gene: TRBV20-1; D gene: TRBD1; clone size: many
CDR3 protein: CASSQDWSSYNEQFF; CDR3 DNA: TGTGCCAGCAGCCAAGACTGGAGCTCCTACAATGAGCAGTTCTTC; J gene: TRBJ2-1; V gene: TRBV3-1; D gene: -; clone size: -
CDR3 protein: CASSPLAGGNEQFF; CDR3 DNA: TGTGCCAGCTCGCCTCTAGCGGGGGGCAATGAGCAGTTCTTC; J gene: TRBJ2-1; V gene: TRBV18; D gene: TRBD2; clone size: -
CDR3 protein: CASSEGTGRKQFF; CDR3 DNA: TGTGCCAGCAGTGAAGGGACAGGCCGTAAACAGTTCTTC; J gene: TRBJ2-1; V gene: TRBV2; D gene: TRBD1; clone size: -